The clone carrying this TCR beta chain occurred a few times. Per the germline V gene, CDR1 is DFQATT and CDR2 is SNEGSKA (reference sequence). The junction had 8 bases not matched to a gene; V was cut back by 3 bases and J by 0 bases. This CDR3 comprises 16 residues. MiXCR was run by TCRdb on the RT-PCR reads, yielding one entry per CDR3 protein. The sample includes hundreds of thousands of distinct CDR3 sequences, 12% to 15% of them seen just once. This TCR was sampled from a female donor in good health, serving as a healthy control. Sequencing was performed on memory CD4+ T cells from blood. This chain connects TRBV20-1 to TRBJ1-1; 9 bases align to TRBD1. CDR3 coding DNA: TGCAGTGCTAGCCGACGGACAGGGGCCCTGAACACTGAAGCTTTCTTT. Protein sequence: CSASRRTGALNTEAFF.